This TCR beta chain was recorded in a study of blood T cell repertoires in COVID-19. Study-wide background: Collection of acute and convalescent COVID-19 samples took place in the United States, Italy and Spain. From T cells, B-cell-depleted T cells, or PBMCs came the material, which was cDNA or gDNA.

Produced via immunoSEQ multiplex PCR; TCRdb's table is partial and in-frame only. The sample lists around 260,000 clones, approximately 85% occurring once. The sample holds one count of this clone. This CDR3 is also generated by other DNA sequences in the sample. Followed over time, Seattle patients had been enrolled while infection was active. The ends were cut back, 0 bases at V and 0 bases at J, with 10 bases in the middle. This CDR3 contains 16 residues. CDR1 and CDR2 from the germline V gene are SGHRS and YFSETQ. The source material was peripheral blood. The clonotype comes from a human donor with COVID-19, enrolled during active disease. The donor label of this sample is uncertain. The chain joins TRBV5-1 to TRBJ1-3; unclear D gene. For the CDR3, the DNA is TGCGCCAGCAGCTTGGAGGCAGGCGTCTCTGGAAACACCATATATTTT. It codes for CASSLEAGVSGNTIYF.